This is a list of T cell receptor beta chains from one sample in a study of cytomegalovirus exposure and HLA in healthy donors. Using immunoSEQ multiplex PCR, the repertoire was profiled, and TCRdb retains in-frame clones only, with some absent. Among 90,000 to 130,000 clones listed, about 73% were seen once. Sequencing was carried out using PBMCs. These TCRs come from a woman between 25 and 40 years old in good health and CMV-seronegative. Both conserved end residues are trimmed from each CDR3. Fields, in order: V gene, J gene, CDR3 protein.

TRBV29-1	TRBJ1-1	SVVGAWEEAF
TRBV2	TRBJ1-4	ASSGGGAGGEKLF
TRBV7-3	TRBJ2-1	ASSLGGKFNEQF
TRBV4-3	TRBJ2-7	ASSQDRRDSYEQY
TRBV7-9	TRBJ1-1	ASSRKQGTTEAF
TRBV4-2	TRBJ2-7	ASSQVTFDEQY
TRBV29-1	TRBJ2-1	SVEEQGRYNEQF
TRBV12-5	TRBJ1-5	ASAYTGTGADQPQH
TRBV25-1	TRBJ1-2	ASSSGTGGLSGYT
TRBV4-2	TRBJ1-5	ASSGGQDSNQPQH
TRBV4-1	TRBJ2-1	ASSQAGTTYNEQF
TRBV10-3	TRBJ2-7	AISAIERGLSYEQY
TRBV7-9	TRBJ2-2	ASSYFYRDPGGELF
TRBV6-5	TRBJ1-2	ASSEATVNYGYT
TRBV7-9	TRBJ1-1	ASSLVQGTNTEAF
TRBV28	TRBJ1-1	ASSLSGGARGTEAF
TRBV7-9	TRBJ2-3	ASSLDVTSTDTQY
TRBV10-1	TRBJ2-7	ASCLGAGASQFYEQY
TRBV30	TRBJ1-1	AWTAPPEAF
TRBV5-1	TRBJ1-6	ASSLRTVSPLH
TRBV7-8	TRBJ1-6	ASSSSGGDNSPLH
TRBV4-3	TRBJ2-1	ASSQAVYNEQF
TRBV10-3	TRBJ1-2	AITETGDDYGYT
TRBV11-2	TRBJ1-4	ASSLFPQGETNEKLF
TRBV19	TRBJ2-1	ASSRDRVRF
TRBV4-1	TRBJ1-4	ASSQDRPRNEKLF
TRBV5-1	TRBJ1-1	ASSLRRGHRGAF
TRBV28	TRBJ1-5	ASSGGAGGNQPQH
TRBV15	TRBJ2-5	ATSRDRLAGGQGTQY
TRBV9	TRBJ1-2	ASSPTGVNYGYT
TRBV5-1	TRBJ2-1	ASSQGQGRHNEQF
TRBV30	TRBJ2-7	AWDYLLGEQY
TRBV7-9	TRBJ1-5	ASSPGGFGNQPQH
TRBV4-1	TRBJ2-7	ASSQGAAGAPYEQY
TRBV5-4	TRBJ1-2	ASSLTGTGVGYT
TRBV28	TRBJ1-2	ASSTGLDGYT
TRBV30	TRBJ2-7	AWSVGTGKSSEQY
TRBV27	TRBJ2-5	ATQSRVHFGETQY
TRBV28	TRBJ2-5	ASSLRSGEETQY
TRBV4-1	TRBJ2-1	ASSLPTSLNEQF
TRBV30	TRBJ1-5	AWSEPPGQGPKSNQPQH
TRBV6-5	TRBJ1-6	ASRKPGSYNSPLH
TRBV28	TRBJ2-4	ASSSTGLGKNIQY
TRBV5-3	TRBJ1-1	ARSSVRGVNTEAF
TRBV5-4	TRBJ1-2	ASSTGYGQGAHYGYT
TRBV5-6	TRBJ1-1	ASSSPRGGDVSKPEAF
TRBV5-8	TRBJ2-7	ASSLITLTVYEQY
TRBV9	TRBJ2-5	ASSVQPGSETQY